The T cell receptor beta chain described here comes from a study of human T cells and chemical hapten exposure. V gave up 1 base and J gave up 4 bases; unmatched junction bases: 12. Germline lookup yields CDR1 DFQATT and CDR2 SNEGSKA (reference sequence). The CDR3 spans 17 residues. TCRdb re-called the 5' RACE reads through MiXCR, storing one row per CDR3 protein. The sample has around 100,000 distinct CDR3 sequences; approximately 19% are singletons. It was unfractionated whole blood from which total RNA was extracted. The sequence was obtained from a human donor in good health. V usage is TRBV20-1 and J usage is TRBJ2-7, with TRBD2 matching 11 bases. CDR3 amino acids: CSARGRAILAGVYEQYF. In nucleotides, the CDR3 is TGCAGTGCTAGAGGAAGGGCGATACTAGCGGGAGTGTACGAGCAGTACTTC.